This T cell receptor (beta chain) was documented in a study of T cell changes during pregnancy in multiple sclerosis. Trimming removed 6 bases at V and 5 bases at J, with 10 bases between. The germline V gene encodes CDR1 MDHEN and CDR2 SYDVKM. The CDR3 runs to 12 residues. The data were produced by immunoSEQ multiplex PCR, yet TCRdb's version contains in-frame clones alone and is incomplete. The table shows roughly 30,000 clones, with less than 95% occurring only once. The chain couples TRBV28 to TRBJ1-2, with D unresolved. Sample: CD8+ T cells from peripheral blood mononuclear cells, taken in the second trimester of pregnancy. This sequence originates from a female donor with multiple sclerosis, enrolled in a pregnancy study. Here the CDR3 DNA reads TGTGCCAGCAGCCCTACTACTTATGGCTACACCTTC. Translation gives CASSPTTYGYTF.